These T cell receptor beta chains were read from a single sample in a study of tumor-infiltrating lymphocytes in primary liver carcinoma. TCRdb re-derived calls from the multiplex PCR reads in MiXCR, one entry per CDR3 protein. This sample has approximately 310,000 distinct CDR3 sequences, with 55% to 65% found just once. The sample was peripheral blood. These receptors were taken from a middle-aged man with primary liver carcinoma and hepatitis B virus infection. CDR3s leave out the opening cysteine and the closing phenylalanine or tryptophan. D genes are given only for firm matches. Rows may omit the clone size; those that give it use once, few, many or a size class.

V: TRBV29-1; J: TRBJ2-1; size: .; D: .; CDR3: GGNAGATQS
V: TRBV6-6; J: TRBJ2-3; size: many; D: .; CDR3: ASSPGGSTDTQY
V: TRBV11-2; J: TRBJ2-5; size: .; D: .; CDR3: VSSLGVRGEETQY
V: TRBV29-1; J: TRBJ1-1; size: many; D: .; CDR3: SVLGGGMNTEAF
V: TRBV12-3/TRBV12-4; J: TRBJ1-5; size: .; D: TRBD1; CDR3: ASIRGPYRGQPQH
V: TRBV9; J: TRBJ2-1; size: .; D: TRBD2; CDR3: ASSVGLAGPYIEQF
V: TRBV5-1; J: TRBJ2-1; size: few; D: .; CDR3: ASSLVGASYNEQF
V: TRBV6-5; J: TRBJ2-1; size: .; D: .; CDR3: ARSLGPRPEQF
V: TRBV11-2; J: TRBJ2-7; size: many; D: .; CDR3: ASSLGVGAPYEQY
V: TRBV11-2; J: TRBJ1-2; size: .; D: .; CDR3: ASSPDTGRWISSYT
V: TRBV5-5; J: TRBJ2-7; size: .; D: .; CDR3: ASSLGIVYEQY
V: TRBV6-5; J: TRBJ2-1; size: .; D: .; CDR3: ASQDLDNKQF
V: TRBV5-1; J: TRBJ2-2; size: .; D: .; CDR3: ASSLAHWNTGELF
V: TRBV7-9; J: TRBJ2-1; size: .; D: .; CDR3: ASSSHTNEQF
V: TRBV6-1; J: TRBJ2-2; size: .; D: TRBD1; CDR3: ANSFQGAKNTGELF